This T cell receptor beta chain appears in the sequencing data of a study of TIL therapy for anti-PD-1-resistant metastatic lung cancer. Whole-study findings and limits: The cohort had more treatment-naive, never-smoker and oncogene-addicted patients than typical.

As to this clone: The target antigen is unknown.

V was pared by 4 bases and J by 8 bases, with 1 base of the junction left unmatched. This CDR3 spans 14 amino acids. CDR1 and CDR2 (germline): SEHNR, FQNEAQ (reference sequence). Sequencing used immunoSEQ v3. Sequencing depth was around 2.2 million read pairs for survey level, roughly 4.5-6 million for deep. Sequencing used immunoSEQ multiplex PCR; TCRdb keeps in-frame clones, though not all of them. This sample has approximately 20,000 clones, with roughly 79% found just once. The time point: pre-treatment sample, taken before nivolumab and TIL therapy. The receptor comes from a person between 30 and 79 years old with non-small cell lung cancer. Sample: blood, taken at baseline. J is TRBJ1-6 and V is TRBV7-9; 11 bases align to TRBD1. CDR3 protein: CASSSGQGDSPLHF. The CDR3 nucleotides are TGTGCCAGCAGCTCGGGACAGGGGGATTCACCCCTCCACTTT.